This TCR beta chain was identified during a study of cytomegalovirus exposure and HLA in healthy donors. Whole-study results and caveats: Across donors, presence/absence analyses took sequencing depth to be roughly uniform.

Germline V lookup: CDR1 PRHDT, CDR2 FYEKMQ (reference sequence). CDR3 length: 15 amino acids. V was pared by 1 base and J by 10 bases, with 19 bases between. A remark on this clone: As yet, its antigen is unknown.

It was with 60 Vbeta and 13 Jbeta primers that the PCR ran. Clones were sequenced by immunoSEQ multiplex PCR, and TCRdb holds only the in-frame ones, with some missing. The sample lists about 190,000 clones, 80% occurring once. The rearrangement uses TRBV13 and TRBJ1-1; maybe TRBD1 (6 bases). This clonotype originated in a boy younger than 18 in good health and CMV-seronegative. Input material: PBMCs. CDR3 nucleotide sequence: TGTGCCAGCAGCTTAGCGCCGAGACAGGCCCCGCGAGCTTTCTTT. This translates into CASSLAPRQAPRAFF.